What follows are 27 T cell receptor beta chains derived from one specimen sequenced in a study of Ad26.COV2.S vaccination and SARS-CoV-2 variants. Produced via immunoSEQ multiplex PCR; TCRdb's table is partial and in-frame only. The repertoire holds hundreds of thousands of clones, with more than 80% as singletons. Treatment indicated: about 20 received Ad26.COV2.S at low or high dose, single or two shots; several received placebo; per-sample allocation not given. Sampling happened 63 days after the first vaccine or placebo injection. This specimen consisted of peripheral blood, obtained in a trial of Ad26.COV2.S vaccine versus placebo. The receptors come from a person aged 18 to 59 who received the Ad26.COV2.S COVID-19 vaccine or a placebo.

For this clone: A junction boundary mismatches the germline segment, possibly from a read error. V is TRBV20-1 and J is TRBJ2-3, with no clear D. The CDR3 runs to 11 residues. Germline loops: CDR1 DFQATT, CDR2 SNEGSKA (reference sequence). This CDR3 is CSARVEYAQYF. In DNA, the CDR3 is TGCAGTGCCAGAGTGGAGTATGCGCAGTATTTT.

This chain connects TRBV4-1 to TRBJ2-3; no definite D call. Trimming left V 0 bases short and J 4 bases short, with 5 bases between. This CDR3 contains 13 residues. Germline CDR1 is MGHRA and CDR2 is YSYEKL. CDR3 region: CASSQEAADTQYF. The CDR3 DNA follows: TGCGCCAGCAGCCAAGAAGCCGCAGATACGCAGTATTTT.

This clone showed up just once. The chain carries TRBV13 and TRBJ2-3; D is uncertain. The CDR3 runs to 14 residues. Germline assignment: CDR1 PRHDT and CDR2 FYEKMQ (reference sequence). V was clipped by 0 bases and J by 4 bases, with 8 bases between them. The CDR3 is CASSLGLSSDTQYF. The CDR3 nucleotides read TGTGCCAGCAGCTTAGGCCTAAGTTCAGATACGCAGTATTTT.

The chain combines TRBV29-1 with TRBJ2-2; TRBD2 aligns across 7 bases. Germline V CDR1 and CDR2: SQVTM, ANQGSEA. CDR3 length: 13 residues. The V and J ends lost 4 bases and 5 bases, in that order; junction bases with no gene match: 4. Written as DNA, the CDR3 is TGCAGCGTTGGGCTAGCGGCTACCGGGGAGCTGTTTTTT. This encodes CSVGLAATGELFF.

The V and J genes are TRBV3-1 (or the pseudogene TRBV3-2) and TRBJ1-1, with 9 bases matching TRBD1. The CDR3 consists of 12 residues. J was trimmed by 8 bases and V by 6 bases; bases with no gene match: 4. The germline V gene encodes CDR1 LGHDT and CDR2 YNNKEL (reference sequence). The CDR3 nucleotides are TGTGCCAGCAGTCTACAGGGGGCGGAAGCTTTCTTT. This encodes CASSLQGAEAFF.

This chain links TRBV11-2 with TRBJ1-2, with D possibly being TRBD1 (6 bases). Germline V lookup: CDR1 SGHAT, CDR2 FQNNGV. V was clipped by 0 bases and J by 3 bases, with 11 bases between them. The CDR3 is 15 amino acids. The DNA of the CDR3 is TGTGCCAGCAGCTTAGACCTGACAGGCGACTATGGCTACACCTTC. Its protein is CASSLDLTGDYGYTF.

This chain links TRBV11-2 with TRBJ2-3; perhaps D is TRBD1 or TRBD2 (5 bases each). The CDR3 is 15 residues long. V was shortened by 6 bases and J by 0 bases, with 13 bases between the two germline ends. Germline-derived CDR1 and CDR2 are SGHAT and FQNNGV. The CDR3 DNA sequence: TGTGCCAGCAGGAGGGACCCTTTTAGCACAGATACGCAGTATTTT. It is translated as CASRRDPFSTDTQYF.

The chain links TRBV18 to TRBJ2-1; a possible D gene is TRBD2 (5 bases). CDR3 length: 14 amino acids. The V gene's germline CDR1 is KGHSH and CDR2 LQKENI. Trimming cost V 5 bases and J 8 bases, with 16 bases left between them. This CDR3 reads CASSIGGSVYEQFF. DNA of the CDR3: TGTGCCAGCTCAATAGGCGGGTCTGTCTATGAGCAGTTCTTC.

V gene TRBV6-5 combines with J gene TRBJ1-1; TRBD1 agrees at 9 bases. V lost 6 bases, J lost 10 bases, and 9 bases stayed unmatched. The length of the CDR3 is 13 residues. The germline CDR1 and CDR2 sequences are MNHEY and SVGAGI. CDR3 sequence (DNA): TGTGCCAGCAGCAGGGGAGGGACAGGGAGAGCTTTCTTT. Amino acids: CASSRGGTGRAFF.

This chain joins TRBV19 and TRBJ2-2; TRBD2 matches 7 bases. V shed 3 bases and J 1 base; nucleotides not matched to a gene: 2. The CDR3 sequence is 15 residues long. Germline V gene lookup returns CDR1 LNHDA and CDR2 SQIVND (reference sequence). The CDR3, as DNA: TGTGCCAGTAGTATCAGCGGGGTGAACACCGGGGAGCTGTTTTTT. It specifies CASSISGVNTGELFF.

The gene calls are TRBV7-9 and TRBJ1-1, with D uncertain. The V and J ends lost 2 bases and 0 bases respectively, with 10 bases between them. Looked up from germline, CDR1 is SEHNR and CDR2 is FQNEAQ (reference sequence). The CDR3 has 15 amino acids. CDR3 residues: CASSLFSKLNTEAFF. The DNA for the CDR3 is TGTGCCAGCAGCTTATTTTCCAAACTGAACACTGAAGCTTTCTTT.

The chain links TRBV10-3 to TRBJ2-7; D is undetermined. V dropped 3 bases and J dropped 5 bases, with 8 bases sitting between them. This CDR3 comprises 12 residues. Germline V gene data show CDR1 as ENHRY and CDR2 as SYGVKD. CDR3: CAISDGPDEQYF. CDR3 in DNA: TGTGCCATCAGTGACGGACCCGACGAGCAGTACTTC.

This chain links TRBV10-1 with TRBJ2-5, with TRBD1 as a possible D gene (6 bases). The CDR3 runs 14 residues. The V gene's germline CDR1 is WNHNN and CDR2 SYGVQD (reference sequence). V was pared by 9 bases and J by 0 bases, with 14 bases between. As DNA, the CDR3 is TGCGCCAGTATTGGGCGGACAGACCAAGAGACCCAGTACTTC. Its protein product is CASIGRTDQETQYF.

The J gene is TRBJ2-2, the V gene TRBV30; 8 bases fit TRBD1. Germline V gene lookup returns CDR1 GTSNPN and CDR2 SVGIG (reference sequence). CDR3 size: 13 residues. V lost 4 bases and J lost 6; bases outside the gene matches: 4. CDR3 nucleotides: TGTGCCTGGAACCAGGGGGCATCCGGGGAGCTGTTTTTT. Its protein product is CAWNQGASGELFF. Filled out from reference TRBV30 and TRBJ2-2, the complete variable domain reads SQTIHQWPATLVQPVGSPLSLECTVEGTSNPNLYWYRQAAGRGLQLLFYSVGIGQISSEVPQNLSASRPQDRQFILSSKKLLLSDSGFYLCAWNQGASGELFFGEGSRLTVL.

The V and J genes are TRBV9 and TRBJ1-1, with no clear D. Deletions cut 3 bases from V and 1 base from J, with 7 bases between. Germline assignment: CDR1 SGDLS and CDR2 YYNGEE. This CDR3 has 13 amino acids. CDR3: CASSEHRNTEAFF. DNA for the CDR3: TGTGCCAGCAGCGAACACAGGAACACTGAAGCTTTCTTT.

The chain recombines TRBV4-1 with TRBJ2-7, with 10 bases that match TRBD2. Germline V gives CDR1 MGHRA, CDR2 YSYEKL. The trim removed 4 bases at V and 5 bases at J, leaving 2 bases unmatched. This CDR3 contains 13 residues. The CDR3 reads CASSLGTSDEQYF. The CDR3, as DNA: TGCGCCAGCAGCCTCGGGACTAGCGACGAGCAGTACTTC.

This clone was found a few times. The rearrangement joins TRBV6-2 or TRBV6-3 to TRBJ2-3, with 8 positions matching TRBD2. With 4 bases clipped from V and 8 bases from J, the junction kept 5 bases outside the gene matches. The CDR3 sequence is 13 residues long. From germline, CDR1 is MNHEY and CDR2 SVGEGT. The CDR3 loop reads CASSFSGEATQYF. As DNA, the CDR3 is TGTGCCAGCAGTTTTAGCGGGGAGGCTACGCAGTATTTT.

The CDR3, as DNA: TGTGCCATCAGTGGGCAGGTTAACCGGGAGCTGTTTTTT. Amino acid sequence: CAISGQVNRELFF. The rearrangement uses TRBV10-3 and TRBJ2-2, with unresolved D. CDR3 length: 13 residues. The V end lost 4 bases, the J end lost 9 bases, and 12 bases lay between the germline ends. Germline loops: CDR1 ENHRY, CDR2 SYGVKD.

The rearrangement links TRBV5-1 to TRBJ2-5; D may be TRBD2 (7 bases). CDR3 size: 15 residues. Deletions cut 0 bases from V and 4 bases from J, with 13 bases between. Germline V CDR1 and CDR2: SGHRS, YFSETQ. The CDR3 sequence is CASSLEGGRRETQYF. The CDR3 nucleotides read TGCGCCAGCAGCTTGGAGGGGGGGCGACGAGAGACCCAGTACTTC. The full variable domain, completed using reference TRBV5-1 and TRBJ2-5, is KAGVTQTPRYLIKTRGQQVTLSCSPISGHRSVSWYQQTPGQGLQFLFEYFSETQRNKGNFPGRFSGRQFSNSRSEMNVSTLELGDSALYLCASSLEGGRRETQYFGPGTRLLVL.

The chain recombines TRBV6-1 with TRBJ2-5; no clear D gene. Trimming took off 2 bases at V and 3 bases at J, with 13 bases between the two ends. The CDR3 contains 15 residues. The germline V gene encodes CDR1 MNHNS and CDR2 SASEGT. The CDR3 reads CASSEPAGLKETQYF. In DNA form, the CDR3 reads TGTGCCAGCAGTGAACCGGCTGGGCTTAAAGAGACCCAGTACTTC.

V and J are TRBV20-1 and TRBJ2-1, with D perhaps assigned TRBD1 or TRBD2 (5 bases each). Trimming removed 3 bases from V and 7 bases from J, with 16 bases in between. Germline CDR1 reads DFQATT; CDR2 reads SNEGSKA (reference sequence). The CDR3 covers 14 residues. The CDR3 DNA sequence: TGCAGTGCTAGTGGCCTAGCTAGGGGTAATGAGCAGTTCTTC. It translates to CSASGLARGNEQFF.

The V call is TRBV18, the J call TRBJ2-5; the D gene is possibly TRBD2 (5 bases). The V end lost 0 bases, the J end lost 7 bases, and 12 bases lay between the germline ends. Per germline, CDR1 KGHSH and CDR2 LQKENI. CDR3 length equals 14 residues. Here the CDR3 reads CASSPPERAGTQYF. CDR3 nucleotide sequence: TGTGCCAGCTCACCACCTGAGAGGGCGGGGACCCAGTACTTC. The entire variable domain, with the rest obtained from reference TRBV18 and TRBJ2-5, is as follows: NAGVMQNPRHLVRRRGQEARLRCSPMKGHSHVYWYRQLPEEGLKFMVYLQKENIIDESGMPKERFSAEFPKEGPSILRIQQVVRGDSAAYFCASSPPERAGTQYFGPGTRLLVL.

This clone was counted a few times. The chain carries TRBV9 and TRBJ1-6, with D possibly matching TRBD1 (5 bases). Trimming removed 0 bases from V and 4 bases from J, with 8 bases in between. This CDR3 has 15 amino acids. The V gene's germline CDR1 is SGDLS and CDR2 YYNGEE. Written as DNA, the CDR3 is TGTGCCAGCAGCGTAGGGCAGGGTTATAATTCACCCCTCCACTTT. It yields the protein CASSVGQGYNSPLHF. The full variable domain, in which reference TRBV9 and TRBJ1-6 provide the parts outside the CDR3, is DSGVTQTPKHLITATGQRVTLRCSPRSGDLSVYWYQQSLDQGLQFLIQYYNGEERAKGNILERFSAQQFPDLHSELNLSSLELGDSALYFCASSVGQGYNSPLHFGNGTRLTVT.

This chain joins TRBV19 and TRBJ2-3; D is ambiguous. The CDR3 is 15 amino acids. V gave up 6 bases and J gave up 0 bases, with 13 bases separating them. Germline values: CDR1 LNHDA, CDR2 SQIVND (reference sequence). CDR3 coding DNA: TGTGCCAGTAGCCCCTCAGGAGAGAGCACAGATACGCAGTATTTT. Translated: CASSPSGESTDTQYF.

The rearrangement uses TRBV21-1 and TRBJ1-6; the table's D call of TRBD1 was not tested on the DNA. TRBV21-1 is a known pseudogene. The CDR3 runs to 17 residues. The CDR3 region is CASSSLPEGQGNSPLHF. In DNA form, the CDR3 reads TGTGCCAGCAGCTCCCTCCCGGAGGGACAGGGAAATTCACCCCTCCACTTT.

A few counts support this clone. The rearrangement uses TRBV2 and TRBJ2-1; the D gene is possibly TRBD2 (6 bases). Deletions cut 7 bases from V and 9 bases from J, with 10 bases between. CDR1 is SNHLY, CDR2 FYNNEI, per germline. The CDR3 contains 11 residues. The DNA for the CDR3 is TGTGCCAGCAACCGGAGGGGTGAGCAGTTCTTC. Its translation is CASNRRGEQFF.

The chain uses TRBV7-2 and TRBJ2-5; D is uncertain. Germline assignment: CDR1 SGHTA and CDR2 FQGNSA. There are 12 residues in the CDR3. V was pared by 3 bases and J by 5 bases, with 7 bases between. The CDR3 loop is CASSFSGETQYF. CDR3 in DNA: TGTGCCAGCAGCTTTAGTGGTGAGACCCAGTACTTC.